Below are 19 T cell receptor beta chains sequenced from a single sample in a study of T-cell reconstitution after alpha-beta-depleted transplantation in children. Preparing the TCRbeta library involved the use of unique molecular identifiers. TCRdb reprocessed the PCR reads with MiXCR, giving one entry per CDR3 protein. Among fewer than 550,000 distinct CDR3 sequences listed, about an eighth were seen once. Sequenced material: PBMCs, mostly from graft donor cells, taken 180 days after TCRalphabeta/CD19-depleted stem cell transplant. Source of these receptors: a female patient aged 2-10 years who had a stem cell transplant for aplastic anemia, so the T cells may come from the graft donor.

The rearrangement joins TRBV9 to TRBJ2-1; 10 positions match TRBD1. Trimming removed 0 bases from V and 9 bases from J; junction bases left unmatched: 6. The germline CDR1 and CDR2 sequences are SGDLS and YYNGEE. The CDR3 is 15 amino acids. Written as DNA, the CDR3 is TGTGCCAGCAGCGTAGAGGGACAGGGGACGCGTGAGCAGTTCTTC. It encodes CASSVEGQGTREQFF. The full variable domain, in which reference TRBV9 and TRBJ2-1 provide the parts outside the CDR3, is DSGVTQTPKHLITATGQRVTLRCSPRSGDLSVYWYQQSLDQGLQFLIQYYNGEERAKGNILERFSAQQFPDLHSELNLSSLELGDSALYFCASSVEGQGTREQFFGPGTRLTVL.

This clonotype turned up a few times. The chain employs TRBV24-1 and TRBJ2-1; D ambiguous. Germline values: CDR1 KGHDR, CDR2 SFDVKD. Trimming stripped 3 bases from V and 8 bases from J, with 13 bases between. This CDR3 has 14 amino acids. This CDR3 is CATSDGGNDHEQFF. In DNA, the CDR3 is TGTGCCACCAGTGATGGTGGGAATGACCATGAGCAGTTCTTC.

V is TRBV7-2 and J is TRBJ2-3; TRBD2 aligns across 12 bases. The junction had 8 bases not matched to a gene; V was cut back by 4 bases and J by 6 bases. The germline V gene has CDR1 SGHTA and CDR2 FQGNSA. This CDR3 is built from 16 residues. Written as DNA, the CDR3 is TGTGCCAGCAGCTCCCGGACTAGCGGGATCACGGATACGCAGTATTTT. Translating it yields CASSSRTSGITDTQYF.

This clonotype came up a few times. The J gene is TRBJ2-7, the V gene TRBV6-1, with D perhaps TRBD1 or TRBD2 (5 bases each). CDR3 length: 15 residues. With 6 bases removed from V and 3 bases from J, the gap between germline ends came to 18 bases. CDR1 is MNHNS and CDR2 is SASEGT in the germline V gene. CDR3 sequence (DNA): TGTGCCAGCAGCTCCCGCCCGGGGCGGATCTACGAGCAGTACTTC. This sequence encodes CASSSRPGRIYEQYF.

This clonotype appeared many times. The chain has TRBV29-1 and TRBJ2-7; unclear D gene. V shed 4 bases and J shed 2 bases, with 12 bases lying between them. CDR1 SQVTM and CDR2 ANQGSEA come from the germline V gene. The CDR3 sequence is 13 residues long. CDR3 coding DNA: TGCAGCGTTGGGGATTACAGAACCTACGAGCAGTACTTC. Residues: CSVGDYRTYEQYF.

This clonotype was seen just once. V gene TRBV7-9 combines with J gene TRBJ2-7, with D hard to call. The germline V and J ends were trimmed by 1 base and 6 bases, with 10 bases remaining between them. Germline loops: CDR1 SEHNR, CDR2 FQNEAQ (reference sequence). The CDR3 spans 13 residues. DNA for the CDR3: TGTGCCAGCAGCTTAGAAACGGTCTGCGAGCAGTACGTC. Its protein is CASSLETVCEQYV.

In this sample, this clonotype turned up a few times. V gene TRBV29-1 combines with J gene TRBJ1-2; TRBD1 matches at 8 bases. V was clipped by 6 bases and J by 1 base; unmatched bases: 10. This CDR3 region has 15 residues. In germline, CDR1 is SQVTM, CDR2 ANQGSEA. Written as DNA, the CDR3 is TGCAGCGTGACAATCCGGGACAGGATTAACTATGGCTACACCTTC. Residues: CSVTIRDRINYGYTF.

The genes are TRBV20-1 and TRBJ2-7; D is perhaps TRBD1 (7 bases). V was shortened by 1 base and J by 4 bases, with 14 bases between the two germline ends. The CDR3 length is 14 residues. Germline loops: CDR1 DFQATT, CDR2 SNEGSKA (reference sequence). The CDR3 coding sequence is TGCAGTGCTAGAGTTCAGGGGGGACGGTACGAGCAGTACTTC. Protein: CSARVQGGRYEQYF.

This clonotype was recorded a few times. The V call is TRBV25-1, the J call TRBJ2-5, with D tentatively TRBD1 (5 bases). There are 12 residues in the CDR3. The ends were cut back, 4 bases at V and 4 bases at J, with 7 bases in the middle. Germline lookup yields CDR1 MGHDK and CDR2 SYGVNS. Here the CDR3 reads CASSGTRETQYF. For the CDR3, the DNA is TGTGCCAGCAGTGGGACAAGAGAGACCCAGTACTTC.

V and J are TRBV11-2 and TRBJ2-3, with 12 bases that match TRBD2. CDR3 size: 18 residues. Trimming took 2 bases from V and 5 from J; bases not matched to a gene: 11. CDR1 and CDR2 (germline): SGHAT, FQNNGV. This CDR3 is CASSLLGLAGAPGDTQYF. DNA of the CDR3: TGTGCCAGCAGCTTACTGGGACTAGCGGGTGCCCCGGGAGATACGCAGTATTTT.

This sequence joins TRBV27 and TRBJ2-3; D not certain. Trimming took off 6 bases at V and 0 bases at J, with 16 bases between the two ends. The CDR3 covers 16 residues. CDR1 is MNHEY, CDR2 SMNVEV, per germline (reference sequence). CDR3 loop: CASRIIASLSTDTQYF. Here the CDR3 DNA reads TGTGCCAGCAGAATTATTGCTTCGCTCAGCACAGATACGCAGTATTTT.

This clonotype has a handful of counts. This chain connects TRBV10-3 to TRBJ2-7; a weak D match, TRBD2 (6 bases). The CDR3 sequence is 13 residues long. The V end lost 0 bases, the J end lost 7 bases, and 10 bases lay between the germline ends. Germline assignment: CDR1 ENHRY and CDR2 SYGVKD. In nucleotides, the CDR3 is TGTGCCATCAGTGAGTCGATCCTAGCGGAGCAGTACGTC. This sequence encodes CAISESILAEQYV.

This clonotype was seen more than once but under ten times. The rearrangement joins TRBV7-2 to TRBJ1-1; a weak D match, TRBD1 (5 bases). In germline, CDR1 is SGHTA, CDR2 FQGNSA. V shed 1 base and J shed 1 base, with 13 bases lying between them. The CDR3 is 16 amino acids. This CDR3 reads CASSLGRGRGNTEAFF. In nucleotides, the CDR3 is TGTGCCAGCAGCTTAGGCCGGGGGAGAGGGAACACTGAAGCTTTCTTT.

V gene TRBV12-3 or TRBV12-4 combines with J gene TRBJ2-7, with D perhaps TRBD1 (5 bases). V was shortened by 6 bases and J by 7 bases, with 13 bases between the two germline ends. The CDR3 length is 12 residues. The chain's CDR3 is CASSPTSGEQYF. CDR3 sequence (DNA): TGTGCCAGCAGCCCAACGTCAGGGGAGCAGTACTTC.

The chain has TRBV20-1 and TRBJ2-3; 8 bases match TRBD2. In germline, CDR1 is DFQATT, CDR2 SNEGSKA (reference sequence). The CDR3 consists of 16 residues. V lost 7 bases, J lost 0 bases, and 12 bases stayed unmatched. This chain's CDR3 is CSGKRGSGTSTDTQYF. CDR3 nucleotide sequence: TGCAGTGGAAAGAGGGGTAGCGGGACCAGCACAGATACGCAGTATTTT.

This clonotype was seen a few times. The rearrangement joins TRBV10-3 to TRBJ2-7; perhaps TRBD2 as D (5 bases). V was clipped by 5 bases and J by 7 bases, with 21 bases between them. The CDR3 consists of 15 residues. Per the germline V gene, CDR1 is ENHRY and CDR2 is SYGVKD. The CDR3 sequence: CAISPPGLSGGEQYF. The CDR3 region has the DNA TGTGCCATCAGTCCCCCGGGTCTTTCCGGAGGAGAGCAGTACTTC.

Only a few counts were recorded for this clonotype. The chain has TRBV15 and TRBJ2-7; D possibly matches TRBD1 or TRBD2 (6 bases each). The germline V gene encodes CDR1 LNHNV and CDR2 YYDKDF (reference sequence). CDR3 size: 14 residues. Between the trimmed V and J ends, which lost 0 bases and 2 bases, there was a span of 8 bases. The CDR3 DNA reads TGTGCCACCAGCAGAGAGGAGGGGGCCTACGAGCAGTACTTC. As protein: CATSREEGAYEQYF. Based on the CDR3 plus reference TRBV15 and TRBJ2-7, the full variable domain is DAMVIQNPRYQVTQFGKPVTLSCSQTLNHNVMYWYQQKSSQAPKLLFHYYDKDFNNEADTPDNFQSRRPNTSFCFLDIRSPGLGDTAMYLCATSREEGAYEQYFGPGTRLTVT.

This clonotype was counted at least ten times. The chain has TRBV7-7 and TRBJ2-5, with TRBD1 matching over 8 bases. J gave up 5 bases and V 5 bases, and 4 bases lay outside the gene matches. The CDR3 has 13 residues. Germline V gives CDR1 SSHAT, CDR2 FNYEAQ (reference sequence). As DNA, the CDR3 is TGTGCCAGCAGCAAGACAGGGGTGGAGACCCAGTACTTC. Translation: CASSKTGVETQYF.

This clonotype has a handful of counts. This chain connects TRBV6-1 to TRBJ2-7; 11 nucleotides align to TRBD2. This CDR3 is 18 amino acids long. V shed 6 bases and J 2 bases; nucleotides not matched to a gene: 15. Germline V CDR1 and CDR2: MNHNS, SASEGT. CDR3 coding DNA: TGTGCCAGCAGCTCTGGGACTAGCGGCCTGTTAAGGGCCTACGAGCAGTACTTC. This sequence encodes CASSSGTSGLLRAYEQYF.